One sample yielded the 19 T cell receptor beta chains listed below, sequenced in a study of T cells in women clearing cervical HPV infection. Sequencing was performed with immunoSEQ multiplex PCR; in TCRdb, only in-frame clones are kept and a portion is missing. Its clone listing holds 25,000 to 35,000 clones. Sequenced input: blood buffy coat. The receptors come from a woman aged 18 to 75 with a cervical HPV16 infection that either progressed to CIN3+ or cleared (not recorded which).

Points on this clone: The read comes to an end 3 residues before the CDR3 does, leaving the germline J gene to fill in the end. The genes are TRBV7-9 and TRBJ1-2; 9 bases are shared with TRBD1. The CDR3 has 15 amino acids. CDR1 and CDR2 (germline): SEHNR, FQNEAQ (reference sequence). CDR3 amino acids: CASSTATGGAYDYTF. The CDR3 bases that were read are TGTGCCAGCAGCACCGCTACAGGGGGCGCCTACGAC.

A note on this clone: The read terminates 3 residues before the CDR3 end, so the remaining end is supplied by the germline J gene. The V gene is TRBV19, the J gene TRBJ2-7; D perhaps matches TRBD2 (5 bases). The CDR3 length is 13 residues. Trimming removed 4 bases at V and 6 bases at J, with 13 bases between. Germline V gives CDR1 LNHDA, CDR2 SQIVND (reference sequence). The CDR3 region is CASSTSIGFEQYF. The CDR3 DNA, read in part, is TGTGCCAGTAGTACTAGCATCGGCTTCGAG. Full variable domain (outside the CDR3, taken from reference TRBV19 and TRBJ2-7): DGGITQSPKYLFRKEGQNVTLSCEQNLNHDAMYWYRQDPGQGLRLIYYSQIVNDFQKGDIAEGYSVSREKKESFPLTVTSAQKNPTAFYLCASSTSIGFEQYFGPGTRLTVT.

Concerning this clone: The read gets to within 3 residues of the CDR3 end, and the germline J gene fills in the rest. The chain has TRBV20-1 and TRBJ1-2; D perhaps matches TRBD1 (6 bases). The germline V gene has CDR1 DFQATT and CDR2 SNEGSKA (reference sequence). V was trimmed by 7 bases and J by 1 base, leaving 19 bases between them. The CDR3 extends over 15 amino acids. The part of the CDR3 DNA that was read is TGCAGTGTCCGTGGACAGCTTCCAAATAACTATGGC. Protein: CSVRGQLPNNYG. In full, the CDR3 reads CSVRGQLPNNYGYTF.

With respect to this clone: The sequenced fragment ends 3 residues before the CDR3 boundary, so the rest is inferred from the germline J gene. This chain links TRBV7-3 with TRBJ2-1; D is uncertain. The CDR3 is made up of 12 amino acids. CDR1 and CDR2 (germline): SGHTA, FQGTGA. The V gene lost 5 bases and the J gene lost 7 bases, with 9 bases spanning the gap. The sequenced part of the CDR3 DNA is TGTGCCAGCAGCCCAGGTACTAATGAG. Translating gives CASSPGTNE. The whole CDR3 reads CASSPGTNEQFF.

Partial CDR3 DNA: TGTGCCAGTAGGGGACTAGCGGGAGGCGAC. Its translation: CASRGLAGGD. The whole CDR3 sequence reads CASRGLAGGDYTF. The chain joins TRBV19 to TRBJ1-2; TRBD1 might be the D (5 bases). The CDR3 is cut off 3 residues early in the read; its end comes from the germline J gene. Germline CDR1 LNHDA, CDR2 SQIVND (reference sequence). The CDR3 is 13 amino acids.

To note about this clone: The read ends 3 residues early relative to the CDR3; the germline J gene fills the gap. The rearrangement uses TRBV7-2 and TRBJ1-2; D ambiguous. The CDR3 is made up of 15 amino acids. Looked up from germline, CDR1 is SGHTA and CDR2 is FQGNSA. CDR3 DNA, as far as it was read: TGTGCCAGCAGCTCCACCTATCTAGCGGGAGATACC. It codes for CASSSTYLAGDT. From start to end, the CDR3 is CASSSTYLAGDTYTF.

As regards this clone: The read terminates 3 residues before the CDR3 end, so the remaining end is supplied by the germline J gene. The J gene is TRBJ2-4, the V gene TRBV6-2 or TRBV6-3, with a possible D match to TRBD2 (6 bases). CDR1 is MNHEY and CDR2 is SVGEGT in the germline V gene. The length of the CDR3 is 14 residues. CDR3 bases read: TGTGCCAGCAGCAAGGACTATAGCAATCAGCCT. It specifies CASSKDYSNQP. Given in full, the CDR3 is CASSKDYSNQPQYF.

A note on this clone: The read ends 3 residues shy of where the CDR3 ends; the end is completed using the germline J gene. The rearrangement links TRBV20-1 to TRBJ1-2, with D maybe TRBD1 (6 bases). Germline V gene lookup returns CDR1 DFQATT and CDR2 SNEGSKA (reference sequence). V was clipped by 8 bases and J by 6 bases, with 10 bases between them. The CDR3 length is 10 residues. The CDR3 is CSFQGNGYTF. CDR3 DNA, as far as it was read: TGCAGTTTCCAGGGGAATGGC.

About this clone itself: The read ends 3 residues before the CDR3 terminus; that terminus is restored from the germline J gene. The gene calls are TRBV7-6 and TRBJ2-1; 9 bases match TRBD2. The CDR3 sequence is 16 residues long. Trimming cost V 7 bases and J 3 bases; bases outside gene matches: 10. Germline lookup yields CDR1 SGHVS and CDR2 FNYEAQ. The covered CDR3 bases are TGTGCCAGCACCCCTATCGCGACTAGCGGCTACAATGAG. Translation gives CASTPIATSGYNE. The CDR3 as a whole reads CASTPIATSGYNEQFF.

The CDR3 is CSASLGPSYEQYF. The CDR3 DNA, read in part, is TGCAGTGCTAGTTTAGGGCCAAGCTACGAG. The gene calls are TRBV20-1 and TRBJ2-7, with D unclear. The CDR3 end falls 3 residues outside the read, so it is completed with the germline J gene. This CDR3 has 13 residues. V was clipped by 3 bases and J by 3 bases, with 12 bases between them. CDR1 and CDR2 (germline): DFQATT, SNEGSKA (reference sequence).

On this clone itself: The read terminates 3 residues before the CDR3 end, so the remaining end is supplied by the germline J gene. The chain joins TRBV4-1 to TRBJ2-5; 12 bases map to TRBD2. Per germline, CDR1 MGHRA and CDR2 YSYEKL. Trimming took 3 bases from V and 5 from J; bases not matched to a gene: 7. The CDR3 runs to 16 residues. This CDR3 reads CASSQTSGRIGETQYF. The part of the CDR3 DNA that was read is TGCGCCAGCAGCCAGACTAGCGGGAGAATCGGGGAGACC.

Turning to this clone: The observed sequence ends 3 residues before the CDR3 terminus, with the missing tail filled in from the germline J gene. The chain joins TRBV11-2 to TRBJ1-4; 7 bases align to TRBD1. This CDR3 is 14 amino acids long. Germline V gene sequence: CDR1 SGHAT, CDR2 FQNNGV. The CDR3 bases that were read are TGTGCCAGCAGCCCTTGGGACAGCAATTCACCA. Its protein product is CASSPWDSNSP. The whole CDR3 region reads CASSPWDSNSPLFF.

Worth noting for this clone: Coverage ceases 3 residues before the CDR3 finishes, and the germline J gene fills in the end. The chain employs TRBV14 and TRBJ2-3; tentative D call: TRBD2 (6 bases). The V gene's germline CDR1 is SGHDN and CDR2 FVKESK. This CDR3 has 15 residues. The CDR3 sequence: CASSLRGGRSETQYF. The covered CDR3 bases are TGTGCCAGCAGCCTCCGGGGTGGGAGGTCGGAGACG.

Comment on this clone: The CDR3 end is not reached by the read, which stops 3 residues before it; the germline J gene fills it in. J is TRBJ2-5 and V is TRBV20-1; TRBD1 aligns across 9 bases. Trimming at V came to 1 base and at J to 1 base, leaving 10 bases not matched to a gene. The CDR3 consists of 17 residues. CDR1 is DFQATT, CDR2 SNEGSKA, per germline (reference sequence). Incomplete CDR3 DNA: TGCAGTGCTAGAGGGATAGGACAGGGGCGGACCCAAGAGACC. Its translation: CSARGIGQGRTQET. The full CDR3 is CSARGIGQGRTQETQYF.

Concerning this clone itself: The read ends 3 residues before the CDR3 terminus; that terminus is restored from the germline J gene. The chain couples TRBV19 to TRBJ2-7; D is unresolved. Germline-derived CDR1 and CDR2 are LNHDA and SQIVND (reference sequence). This CDR3 has 12 amino acids. V was cut by 3 bases and J by 4 bases, with 7 bases left in between. CDR3 sequence: CASSIGAYEQYF. The CDR3 bases that were read are TGTGCCAGTAGTATTGGAGCGTACGAG.

About this clone: The sequence runs out 3 residues before the end of the CDR3; the remainder is reconstructed from the germline J gene. The chain links TRBV6-2 or TRBV6-3 to TRBJ2-1; the match to TRBD1 covers 10 bases. This CDR3 contains 17 residues. Trimming took 0 bases from V and 7 from J; bases not matched to a gene: 9. The germline V gene has CDR1 MNHEY and CDR2 SVGEGT. CDR3 DNA (partial): TGTGCCAGCAGTTACTCCCTGACAGGGGGCGAAAGGAATGAG. This codes for CASSYSLTGGERNE. The entire CDR3 protein reads CASSYSLTGGERNEQFF.

Comments on this clone: The read falls 3 residues short of the CDR3 end, and the missing part is taken from the germline J gene. The V gene is TRBV29-1, the J gene TRBJ2-1; 10 bases line up with TRBD2. The germline V gene has CDR1 SQVTM and CDR2 ANQGSEA. J lost 0 bases, V lost 4 bases, and 18 bases had no gene match. The CDR3 has 20 amino acids. The DNA read from the CDR3 is TGCAGCGTTGCGGCCAGCGGGAGAACTAGCGGGACCTTCTCCTACAATGAG. Translation: CSVAASGRTSGTFSYNE. Given in full, the CDR3 is CSVAASGRTSGTFSYNEQFF.

About this clone itself: The missing CDR3 end, 3 residues past where the read stops, is filled in from the germline J gene. V gene TRBV5-1 combines with J gene TRBJ2-3; 9 bases line up with TRBD2. The V gene end was trimmed by 6 bases and the J gene end by 5 bases; junction bases not matched to a gene: 13. Germline lookup yields CDR1 SGHRS and CDR2 YFSETQ. The CDR3 is made up of 16 amino acids. The covered CDR3 bases are TGCGCCAGCACCCCCGGGAGCGGGGGGAGGGTAGATACG. It is translated as CASTPGSGGRVDT. The CDR3 as a whole reads CASTPGSGGRVDTQYF.

A note on this clone: Sequencing ends 3 residues short of the CDR3 end; the germline J gene provides the rest. The chain has TRBV2 and TRBJ2-7; 10 nucleotides align to TRBD1. The J segment lost 6 bases and the V segment lost 11 bases, leaving 10 bases of the junction unmatched. This CDR3 has 13 amino acids. CDR1 and CDR2 from the germline V gene are SNHLY and FYNNEI. The sequenced part of the CDR3 DNA is TGTGCCTTAAAGGGACAGGGGATTGGCGAG. It is translated as CALKGQGIGE. The CDR3 in its entirety is CALKGQGIGEQYF. The whole variable domain, filled in from reference TRBV2 and TRBJ2-7, reads EPEVTQTPSHQVTQMGQEVILRCVPISNHLYFYWYRQILGQKVEFLVSFYNNEISEKSEIFDDQFSVERPDGSNFTLKIRSTKLEDSAMYFCALKGQGIGEQYFGPGTRLTVT.